Following are 9 T cell receptor beta chains from one sample sequenced in a study of T cell repertoires in cytomegalovirus infection. TCRdb redid the calling of the reads with MiXCR, one entry per CDR3 protein. The sample shows about half a million distinct CDR3 sequences, around 35% of them seen only once. Their specific antigens are unknown. The source material was cultured PBMCs, sampled from culture after CMV antigen stimulation. These receptors were obtained from a human donor in good health (CMV status not recorded). Some clones in this sample may be carry-over from other donors' samples.

V is TRBV2 and J is TRBJ2-1; weak D call: TRBD2 (5 bases). CDR3 length equals 13 residues. V lost 8 bases and J 3 bases, leaving 11 bases between the germline ends. Germline-derived CDR1 and CDR2 are SNHLY and FYNNEI. CDR3 residues: CASLPDYYNEQFF. The CDR3 DNA reads TGTGCCAGCCTCCCAGACTACTACAATGAGCAGTTCTTC.

The chain uses TRBV7-2 and TRBJ1-5; D gene unclear. Trimming cost V 5 bases and J 9 bases, with 11 bases left between them. CDR3 length equals 12 residues. Germline CDR1 reads SGHTA; CDR2 reads FQGNSA. CDR3 amino acids: CASSPAEGPQHF. Here the CDR3 DNA reads TGTGCCAGCAGCCCCGCCGAGGGGCCCCAGCATTTT.

The table lists this clonotype with many counts. The rearrangement joins TRBV4-3 to TRBJ2-7; 10 bases map to TRBD2. This CDR3 spans 16 amino acids. Per germline, CDR1 LGHNA and CDR2 YSLEER. J gave up 3 bases and V 0 bases, and 5 bases lay outside the gene matches. CDR3 in amino acids: CASSQDWASGSYEQYF. The CDR3 DNA reads TGCGCCAGCAGCCAAGACTGGGCTAGCGGGAGCTACGAGCAGTACTTC.

V and J are TRBV4-3 and TRBJ2-1, with 13 bases identical to TRBD2. Germline CDR1 LGHNA, CDR2 YSLEER. The CDR3 sequence is 17 residues long. With 3 bases clipped from V and 8 bases from J, the junction kept 10 bases outside the gene matches. This CDR3 reads CASSQGFRTSGSYEQFF. Here the CDR3 DNA reads TGCGCCAGCAGCCAGGGATTCCGGACTAGCGGGAGCTATGAGCAGTTCTTC.

J is TRBJ2-2 and V is TRBV7-2; D possibly uses TRBD1 or TRBD2 (6 bases each). CDR1 is SGHTA, CDR2 FQGNSA, per germline. The V and J ends lost 5 bases and 1 base respectively, with 14 bases between them. The CDR3 runs to 16 residues. This CDR3 is CASSPRGPMNTGELFF. In DNA, the CDR3 is TGTGCCAGCAGCCCTCGGGGGCCGATGAACACCGGGGAGCTGTTTTTT.

This clonotype was observed a handful of times. The chain has TRBV19 and TRBJ2-5; TRBD2 agrees at 11 bases. The CDR3 has 14 amino acids. CDR1 is LNHDA, CDR2 SQIVND, per germline (reference sequence). Trimming at V came to 5 bases and at J to 5 bases, leaving 4 bases not matched to a gene. The CDR3 region has the DNA TGTGCCAGTAGTCCGACTAGCGGGACTGAGACCCAGTACTTC. Protein: CASSPTSGTETQYF.

The chain couples TRBV7-4 to TRBJ2-1, with D perhaps matching TRBD2 (5 bases). The CDR3 loop spans 16 amino acids. The V gene's germline CDR1 is SGHVT and CDR2 SQSDAQ. The germline V and J ends were trimmed by 5 bases and 2 bases, with 16 bases remaining between them. The CDR3 DNA follows: TGTGCCAGCAGCCCCCGAGGAGCGGAGACCTACAATGAGCAGTTCTTC. The encoded protein is CASSPRGAETYNEQFF.

This clonotype was seen more than once but under ten times. CDR3 nucleotide sequence: TGTGCCAGCAACCAGGGACCCCTTGGAGATACGCAGTATTTT. Its translation: CASNQGPLGDTQYF. The V and J genes are TRBV6-6 and TRBJ2-3; D is perhaps TRBD1 or TRBD2 (5 bases each). With 7 bases removed from V and 5 bases from J, the gap between germline ends came to 16 bases. This CDR3 contains 14 residues. Per germline, CDR1 MNHNY and CDR2 SVGAGI (reference sequence).

The V gene is TRBV10-2, the J gene TRBJ2-5; 7 bases are shared with TRBD2. Germline lookup yields CDR1 WSHSY and CDR2 SAAADI. After removal of 8 bases from V and 2 bases from J, the junction contained 8 bases not matched to a gene. The CDR3 totals 14 residues. CDR3 DNA sequence: TGCGCCAGCGGTTCCCTAGCGGCTCAAGAGACCCAGTACTTC. Its protein product is CASGSLAAQETQYF.